This TCR beta chain stems from a study of T cells in Graves' hyperthyroidism and ophthalmopathy. Template material for amplifying TCR beta CDR3 regions consisted of RNA transcripts. TCR CDR3 underwent first-round RT-PCR with the HTBI primer set. TCRdb ran MiXCR on the multiplex PCR reads and lists one entry per CDR3 protein. Among hundreds of thousands of distinct CDR3 sequences listed, approximately 24% were seen once. The CDR3 consists of 15 residues. V was clipped by 0 bases and J by 8 bases, with 17 bases between them. In germline, CDR1 is SGHDT, CDR2 YYEEEE. This clonotype was counted ten times or more. An approximately 10 ml volume of fresh peripheral blood provided the PBMCs.

Sequenced: blood. The chain carries TRBV5-6 and TRBJ1-2; D might be TRBD1 (5 bases). The TCR sequence derives from a woman aged 25 to 39 with Graves' ophthalmopathy. The CDR3 region is CASSLGYGGQVGYTF. The CDR3 nucleotides read TGTGCCAGCAGCTTGGGATACGGGGGTCAAGTCGGCTACACCTTC.